One and the same sample provided the 12 T cell receptor beta chains below, sequenced in a study of cytomegalovirus exposure and HLA in healthy donors. PCR used 60 Vbeta primers and 13 Jbeta primers. This table comes from immunoSEQ multiplex PCR, and its TCRdb copy is limited to in-frame clones, with some not included. The sample contains about 150,000 clones, under 80% of which appear only once. The sequenced sample consisted of PBMCs. Source of these receptors: a man younger than 45 in good health and CMV-seronegative.

The V gene is TRBV7-8, the J gene TRBJ1-1; D gene uncertain. Per germline, CDR1 SGHVS and CDR2 FQNEAQ. V was clipped by 5 bases and J by 0 bases, with 10 bases between them. The CDR3 totals 14 residues. CDR3 protein: CASSQYSMNTEAFF. The DNA for the CDR3 is TGTGCCAGCAGCCAATACAGCATGAACACTGAAGCTTTCTTT.

V usage is TRBV27 and J usage is TRBJ1-1; the match to TRBD1 covers 9 bases. CDR3 length: 15 residues. J gave up 10 bases and V 6 bases, and 15 bases lay outside the gene matches. CDR1 MNHEY and CDR2 SMNVEV come from the germline V gene (reference sequence). The CDR3 is CASSPTQGAERVAFF. The CDR3 bases are TGTGCCAGCAGCCCGACACAGGGGGCGGAACGGGTAGCTTTCTTT.

The gene calls are TRBV2 and TRBJ2-1; TRBD2 might be the D (6 bases). The germline V gene encodes CDR1 SNHLY and CDR2 FYNNEI. V lost 6 bases to trimming and J lost 0 bases, with 12 bases between them. This CDR3 is 15 amino acids long. The CDR3 DNA follows: TGTGCCAGCAGCGTTCGGGGGAGCTCCTACAATGAGCAGTTCTTC. It codes for CASSVRGSSYNEQFF.

The chain recombines TRBV9 with TRBJ2-2; 12 bases fit TRBD2. The germline gives CDR1 SGDLS, CDR2 YYNGEE. This CDR3 contains 17 residues. The V and J ends lost 3 bases and 0 bases, in that order; junction bases with no gene match: 3. The DNA of the CDR3 is TGTGCCAGCAGCGGGGCTAGCGGGGGGGCGAACACCGGGGAGCTGTTTTTT. Translation: CASSGASGGANTGELFF.

This sequence joins TRBV15 and TRBJ2-7; possible D gene TRBD1, 6 bases. Trimming removed 1 base from V and 3 bases from J, with 10 bases in between. The length of the CDR3 is 14 residues. Germline assignment: CDR1 LNHNV and CDR2 YYDKDF (reference sequence). The CDR3 loop reads CATSRGGLVYEQYF. The CDR3 DNA reads TGTGCCACCAGCAGAGGGGGGCTAGTCTACGAGCAGTACTTC.

V gene TRBV6-5 combines with J gene TRBJ1-2; possible D gene TRBD1, 5 bases. This CDR3 is 14 amino acids long. The V gene's germline CDR1 is MNHEY and CDR2 SVGAGI. V lost 0 bases, J lost 3 bases, and 8 bases lay in between. CDR3 sequence reads: CASSYSRVHYGYTF. The CDR3 bases are TGTGCCAGCAGTTACTCCAGGGTCCACTATGGCTACACCTTC.

J is TRBJ1-1 and V is TRBV4-3, with a possible D match to TRBD1 (5 bases). CDR3 length equals 15 residues. Germline V gene data show CDR1 as LGHNA and CDR2 as YSLEER. Trimming took 0 bases from V and 0 from J, leaving 8 bases between them. CDR3 amino acids: CASSQDQGLNTEAFF. CDR3 nucleotides: TGCGCCAGCAGCCAAGATCAGGGCCTGAACACTGAAGCTTTCTTT.

The rearrangement joins TRBV10-1 to TRBJ1-2; unclear D gene. The germline CDR1 and CDR2 sequences are WNHNN and SYGVQD (reference sequence). V lost 0 bases, J lost 4 bases, and 12 bases lay in between. The CDR3 is 15 residues long. DNA for the CDR3: TGCGCCAGCAGTGAGTCGGCAGGTATCCCCTATGGCTACACCTTC. It specifies CASSESAGIPYGYTF.

This chain joins TRBV4-3 and TRBJ1-5, with D hard to call. Germline V gives CDR1 LGHNA, CDR2 YSLEER. The CDR3 runs 13 residues. The V and J ends lost 0 bases and 5 bases respectively, with 5 bases between them. The CDR3 sequence: CASSQDTDQPQHF. The DNA of the CDR3 is TGCGCCAGCAGCCAAGATACGGATCAGCCCCAGCATTTT.

The J gene is TRBJ2-2, the V gene TRBV27; 10 nucleotides agree with TRBD2. Germline V gene sequence: CDR1 MNHEY, CDR2 SMNVEV (reference sequence). The J segment lost 1 base and the V segment lost 3 bases, leaving 14 bases of the junction unmatched. The CDR3 runs 20 residues. The CDR3 spells CASSFSSGLAFKRNTGELFF. The CDR3 DNA sequence: TGTGCCAGCAGTTTTTCGTCGGGACTAGCGTTCAAAAGGAACACCGGGGAGCTGTTTTTT.

The chain carries TRBV5-1 and TRBJ2-5; 7 bases are shared with TRBD1. Germline CDR1 is SGHRS and CDR2 is YFSETQ. V lost 4 bases and J lost 4; bases outside the gene matches: 4. The CDR3 spans 13 residues. CDR3 sequence (DNA): TGCGCCAGCAGCCCGGGACAGCGAGAGACCCAGTACTTC. This encodes CASSPGQRETQYF.

The V gene is TRBV4-2, the J gene TRBJ2-5; TRBD2 aligns across 9 bases. The junction had 9 bases not matched to a gene; V was cut back by 0 bases and J by 4 bases. Looked up from germline, CDR1 is LGHNA and CDR2 is YNFKEQ. CDR3 length: 17 residues. The CDR3 protein is CASSQEKVAGAGETQYF. The CDR3 DNA follows: TGTGCCAGCAGCCAAGAAAAGGTAGCGGGGGCCGGAGAGACCCAGTACTTC.